This TCR beta chain stems from a study of OX40 agonist ivuxolimab in advanced cancers. This CDR3 has 15 amino acids. V was pared by 2 bases and J by 2 bases, with 3 bases of the junction left unmatched. Germline CDR1 reads KGHSH; CDR2 reads LQKENI. Data came from immunoSEQ multiplex PCR; TCRdb stores just in-frame clones and leaves some out. This repertoire shows approximately 50,000 clones, around 85% found once; its top ten account for 2.8%. The starting material was CD4+ or CD8+ T cells sorted from blood, obtained in a trial of the OX40 agonist ivuxolimab. The V gene is TRBV18, the J gene TRBJ1-2; TRBD1 agrees at 9 bases. The clonotype was recovered from an adult with an advanced solid tumor such as melanoma, head and neck, liver or kidney cancer. CDR3 in amino acids: CASSPTGQGNYGYTF. In DNA, the CDR3 is TGTGCCAGCTCACCAACCGGACAGGGGAACTATGGCTACACCTTC.